The T cell receptor beta chain under discussion was sequenced for a study of cytomegalovirus exposure and HLA in healthy donors. Study details: Previous work identified roughly 120 million unique TCR beta sequences from roughly 180 million T cells. Broader study findings: A cluster of highly shared sequence variants was likely a sequencing artifact. Common viral pathogens were later found to be apparently linked to several of the most significant clusters.

This CDR3 is 13 amino acids long. The germline V gene encodes CDR1 ENHRY and CDR2 SYGVKD. Trimming stripped 4 bases from V and 4 bases from J, with 8 bases between. Comment on this clone: Antigen unknown.

This PCR relied on a set of 60 Vbeta primers and 13 Jbeta primers. Sequenced by immunoSEQ multiplex PCR; TCRdb stores in-frame clones only, minus some. The table records 150,000 to 200,000 clones, about 80% of them present only once. The clonotype originates from a man aged 50 to 60 in good health and CMV-seropositive. The rearrangement uses TRBV10-3 and TRBJ1-5; D gene uncertain. The sequenced sample was PBMCs. The CDR3: CAISGGVNQPQHF. Written as DNA, the CDR3 is TGTGCCATCAGTGGCGGGGTAAATCAGCCCCAGCATTTT.